One and the same sample provided the 24 T cell receptor beta chains below, sequenced in a study of cytomegalovirus exposure and HLA in healthy donors. Both 60 Vbeta primers and 13 Jbeta primers went into the PCR. Method: immunoSEQ multiplex PCR; TCRdb's copy keeps in-frame clones and lacks some. Counted here are 100,000 or so clones, roughly 78% occurring once; the ten biggest clones make up 2.5% to 3.5%. The specimen was PBMCs. These receptors were obtained from a woman in her forties in good health and CMV-seronegative.

This chain joins TRBV18 and TRBJ2-7; 8 nucleotides line up with TRBD2. The CDR3 covers 11 residues. The trim removed 8 bases at V and 3 bases at J, leaving 0 bases unmatched. Germline CDR1 KGHSH, CDR2 LQKENI. CDR3 in amino acids: CASSGSYEQYF. CDR3 bases: TGTGCCAGCAGCGGGAGCTACGAGCAGTACTTC.

This clone showed up just once. The chain joins TRBV23-1 to TRBJ2-5; D might be TRBD1 (5 bases). TRBV23-1 is filed as an ORF, its function uncertain. Trimming stripped 2 bases from V and 7 bases from J, with 11 bases between. The CDR3 is 13 residues long. The CDR3 spells CASSQGASGTQYF. CDR3 DNA sequence: TGCGCCAGCAGTCAAGGGGCCTCCGGGACCCAGTACTTC.

The chain couples TRBV10-3 to TRBJ1-1, with TRBD1 matching over 7 bases. J gave up 11 bases and V 5 bases, and 8 bases lay outside the gene matches. CDR1 and CDR2 from the germline V gene are ENHRY and SYGVKD. This CDR3 is built from 12 residues. Here the CDR3 reads CAISTTGLLAFF. CDR3 nucleotides: TGTGCCATCAGTACGACAGGGCTGTTGGCTTTCTTT.

The V gene is TRBV6-5, the J gene TRBJ1-6, with TRBD1 matching 9 bases. Germline values: CDR1 MNHEY, CDR2 SVGAGI. The V gene end was trimmed by 7 bases and the J gene end by 4 bases; junction bases not matched to a gene: 2. There are 14 residues in the CDR3. CDR3 sequence reads: CASTGQGYNSPLHF. The CDR3 DNA follows: TGTGCCAGCACCGGACAGGGGTATAATTCACCCCTCCACTTT.

V and J are TRBV4-1 and TRBJ1-6; no reliable D call. Per the germline V gene, CDR1 is MGHRA and CDR2 is YSYEKL. V dropped 4 bases and J dropped 14 bases, with 21 bases sitting between them. CDR3 length: 15 residues. The CDR3 reads CASSLARDRIATLHF. The CDR3 bases are TGCGCCAGCAGCCTTGCCCGGGATCGAATAGCCACCCTCCACTTT.

The genes are TRBV2 and TRBJ1-1; 8 nucleotides align to TRBD1. After removal of 4 bases from V and 6 bases from J, the junction contained 10 bases not matched to a gene. The CDR3 runs 15 residues. Germline V CDR1 and CDR2: SNHLY, FYNNEI. This chain's CDR3 is CASSVAGGMGAEAFF. In DNA, the CDR3 is TGTGCCAGCAGTGTTGCAGGGGGCATGGGTGCTGAAGCTTTCTTT.

The J gene is TRBJ2-3, the V gene TRBV4-1, with D tentatively TRBD2 (6 bases). Per the germline V gene, CDR1 is MGHRA and CDR2 is YSYEKL. CDR3 size: 15 residues. The V and J ends lost 0 bases and 0 bases respectively, with 7 bases between them. The CDR3 DNA sequence: TGCGCCAGCAGCCAAGATGGGACTAGCACAGATACGCAGTATTTT. This gives the protein CASSQDGTSTDTQYF.

The chain has TRBV5-1 and TRBJ2-1; 7 positions agree with TRBD2. This CDR3 comprises 15 residues. CDR1 is SGHRS, CDR2 YFSETQ, per germline. The V gene end was trimmed by 0 bases and the J gene end by 4 bases; junction bases not matched to a gene: 4. In DNA form, the CDR3 reads TGCGCCAGCAGCTTGGATGCTAGCGGTTACAATGAGCAGTTCTTC. It yields the protein CASSLDASGYNEQFF.

The CDR3 is CASSLYPAPGTEAFF. The DNA for the CDR3 is TGTGCCAGCAGCTTGTACCCGGCCCCGGGGACTGAAGCTTTCTTT. J is TRBJ1-1 and V is TRBV7-2; D is unresolved. The CDR3 totals 15 residues. Per germline, CDR1 SGHTA and CDR2 FQGNSA. The V end was cut by 3 bases, the J end by 5 bases, with 16 bases between.

The chain's CDR3 is CASSEQGSNTEAFF. The CDR3 DNA is TGTGCCAGTAGCGAACAGGGGTCGAACACTGAAGCTTTCTTT. This chain links TRBV19 with TRBJ1-1; 7 positions match TRBD1. Germline CDR1 reads LNHDA; CDR2 reads SQIVND (reference sequence). J gave up 1 base and V 6 bases, and 5 bases lay outside the gene matches. The CDR3 has 14 amino acids.

This sequence joins TRBV7-8 and TRBJ2-1; unclear D gene. From germline, CDR1 is SGHVS and CDR2 FQNEAQ. The CDR3 has 14 residues. Deletions cut 1 base from V and 2 bases from J, with 6 bases between. CDR3 coding DNA: TGTGCCAGCAGCTTAGGAGCCGCCTACAATGAGCAGTTCTTC. Translating it yields CASSLGAAYNEQFF. Using reference TRBV7-8 and TRBJ2-1 for the parts outside the CDR3, the full variable domain is GAGVSQSPRYKVAKRGQDVALRCDPISGHVSLFWYQQALGQGPEFLTYFQNEAQLDKSGLPSDRFFAERPEGSVSTLKIQRTQQEDSAVYLCASSLGAAYNEQFFGPGTRLTVL.

V is TRBV10-3 and J is TRBJ1-5, with D possibly being TRBD1 (5 bases). This CDR3 comprises 16 residues. The V and J ends lost 10 bases and 0 bases respectively, with 19 bases between them. Germline V gives CDR1 ENHRY, CDR2 SYGVKD. This CDR3 reads CATLEAGGYSNQPQHF. The DNA of the CDR3 is TGTGCCACCCTCGAGGCCGGGGGTTATAGCAATCAGCCCCAGCATTTT.

The CDR3 is CASSPRTSGTTYEQYF. The CDR3 region has the DNA TGCGCCAGCAGCCCCCGGACTAGCGGGACGACCTACGAGCAGTACTTC. The V and J genes are TRBV4-3 and TRBJ2-7; 12 bases are shared with TRBD2. Germline CDR1 LGHNA, CDR2 YSLEER. This CDR3 is 16 amino acids long. V lost 4 bases, J lost 2 bases, and 6 bases stayed unmatched.

This clone was counted once. This chain links TRBV10-1 with TRBJ2-7; D remains unclear. From germline, CDR1 is WNHNN and CDR2 SYGVQD (reference sequence). The CDR3 is made up of 13 amino acids. With 0 bases removed from V and 9 bases from J, the gap between germline ends came to 12 bases. CDR3 protein: CASSESPPSVQYF. For the CDR3, the DNA is TGCGCCAGCAGTGAGTCACCCCCCAGTGTGCAGTACTTC.

V is TRBV4-1 and J is TRBJ2-7, with D perhaps matching TRBD1 (7 bases). The germline V and J ends were trimmed by 5 bases and 2 bases, with 16 bases remaining between them. CDR1 is MGHRA, CDR2 YSYEKL, per germline. The CDR3 is made up of 15 amino acids. The CDR3 nucleotides are TGCGCCAGCAGCGGAGAGGGCAGGGGGGCCTACGAGCAGTACTTC. It is translated as CASSGEGRGAYEQYF.

V and J are TRBV6-6 and TRBJ2-1, with a possible D match to TRBD1 (5 bases). In germline, CDR1 is MNHNY, CDR2 SVGAGI (reference sequence). Trimming took off 0 bases at V and 4 bases at J, with 13 bases between the two ends. This CDR3 comprises 16 residues. The CDR3 spells CASSYSARTKYNEQFF. The CDR3 nucleotides are TGTGCCAGCAGTTACTCCGCCAGGACAAAATACAATGAGCAGTTCTTC.

Turning to this clone: In the same sample, other DNA sequences code for this CDR3. This sequence joins TRBV7-2 and TRBJ1-4; D uncertain. Deletions cut 1 base from V and 3 bases from J, with 9 bases between. The germline gives CDR1 SGHTA, CDR2 FQGNSA. This CDR3 spans 15 amino acids. Written as DNA, the CDR3 is TGTGCCAGCAGCTTAGAGAGGGTACCTAATGAAAAACTGTTTTTT. This translates into CASSLERVPNEKLFF.

V and J are TRBV21-1 and TRBJ1-1; the D call in the table, TRBD1, was not verified against the DNA. TRBV21-1 constitutes a pseudogene. CDR3 length: 16 amino acids. The CDR3 loop reads CASSKAPDRGATEAFF. The CDR3 DNA follows: TGTGCCAGCAGCAAAGCACCGGACAGGGGAGCCACTGAAGCTTTCTTT.

V is TRBV5-4 and J is TRBJ2-1; D call uncertain. V was cut by 0 bases and J by 6 bases, with 7 bases left in between. Per the germline V gene, CDR1 is SGHNT and CDR2 is YYREEE (reference sequence). CDR3 length: 13 amino acids. The CDR3 loop reads CASSLGASNEQFF. CDR3 DNA sequence: TGTGCCAGCAGCTTGGGTGCTAGCAATGAGCAGTTCTTC.

V usage is TRBV27 and J usage is TRBJ2-1; a weak D match, TRBD2 (5 bases). This CDR3 spans 16 amino acids. V was trimmed by 6 bases and J by 0 bases, leaving 15 bases between them. Per the germline V gene, CDR1 is MNHEY and CDR2 is SMNVEV (reference sequence). CDR3 residues: CASRKPSGSSYNEQFF. The DNA for the CDR3 is TGTGCCAGCAGAAAACCGAGCGGAAGCTCCTACAATGAGCAGTTCTTC.

This clone was counted a single time. This chain connects TRBV29-1 to TRBJ2-5; no clear D. Germline V gene data show CDR1 as SQVTM and CDR2 as ANQGSEA. CDR3 length equals 11 residues. Trimming shortened V by 0 bases and J by 4 bases, and 3 bases separated the two germline ends. CDR3 protein: CSVEDRETQYF. In DNA, the CDR3 is TGCAGCGTTGAAGATAGAGAGACCCAGTACTTC.

The chain is built from TRBV14 and TRBJ1-5; D unclear. Trimming stripped 2 bases from V and 9 bases from J, with 11 bases between. From germline, CDR1 is SGHDN and CDR2 FVKESK. CDR3 length: 13 amino acids. The CDR3 spells CASSQWPTGPQHF. CDR3 DNA: TGTGCCAGCAGCCAATGGCCCACGGGGCCCCAGCATTTT.

V gene TRBV19 combines with J gene TRBJ2-5, with a weak D call TRBD1 (6 bases). The J call may be incorrect, as the DNA end agrees better with TRBJ2-7. Germline CDR1 reads LNHDA; CDR2 reads SQIVND (reference sequence). The CDR3 extends over 14 amino acids. The CDR3 DNA reads TGTGCCAGTAGTATAGGGGGACACATCTACGAGCAGTACTTC. It translates to CASSIGGHIYEQYF.

CDR3 bases: TGTGCCAGCAGTGAAGAGGGGTCAAATCAGCCCCAGCATTTT. It specifies CASSEEGSNQPQHF. The J gene is TRBJ1-5, the V gene TRBV2, with D perhaps TRBD1 (5 bases). The germline CDR1 and CDR2 sequences are SNHLY and FYNNEI. V gave up 1 base and J gave up 4 bases, with 8 bases separating them. This CDR3 has 14 residues.